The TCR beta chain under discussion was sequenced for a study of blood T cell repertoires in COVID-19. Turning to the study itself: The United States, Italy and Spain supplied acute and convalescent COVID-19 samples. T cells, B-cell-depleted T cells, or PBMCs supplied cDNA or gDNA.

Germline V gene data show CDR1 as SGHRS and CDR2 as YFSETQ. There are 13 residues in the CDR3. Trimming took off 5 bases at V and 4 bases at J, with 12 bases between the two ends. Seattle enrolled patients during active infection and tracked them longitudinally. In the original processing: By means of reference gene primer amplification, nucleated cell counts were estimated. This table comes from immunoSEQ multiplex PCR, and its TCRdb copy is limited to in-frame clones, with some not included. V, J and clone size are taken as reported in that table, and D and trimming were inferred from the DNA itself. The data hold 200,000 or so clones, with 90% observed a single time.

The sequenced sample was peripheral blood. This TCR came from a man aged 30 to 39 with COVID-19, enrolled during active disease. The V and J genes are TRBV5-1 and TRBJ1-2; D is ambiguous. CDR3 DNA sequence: TGCGCCAGCAGTCCGGAGGGTGGCTATGGCTACACCTTC. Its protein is CASSPEGGYGYTF.